Presented here are 12 T cell receptor beta chains from one specimen sequenced in a study of blood T cells in healthy people across ages. The second PCR ran roughly 6 to 11 cycles with a sample-barcoded 5' primer and J-beta primers. TCRdb analysed the 5' RACE reads with MiXCR anew, one entry per CDR3 protein. The table has around 520,000 distinct CDR3 sequences, about a quarter seen once. The same sample was also used in a study of T cells of mothers and their children.

Sequenced input: blood. The receptors come from a boy between 2 and 10 years old in good health.

V gene TRBV11-2 combines with J gene TRBJ2-5; 8 nucleotides agree with TRBD2. The DNA matches TRBJ2-1 better at its end, which makes the J call doubtful. Per germline, CDR1 SGHAT and CDR2 FQNNGV. CDR3 length equals 15 residues. For the CDR3, the DNA is TGTGCCAGCAGCATCGGGACTAGTGCATACGGTGAGCAGTTCTTC. This translates into CASSIGTSAYGEQFF.

This clonotype was seen a few times. The V gene is TRBV27, the J gene TRBJ2-7, with 8 nucleotides matching TRBD2. The J call may be incorrect, as the DNA end agrees better with TRBJ2-1. The CDR3 length is 14 residues. Germline V lookup: CDR1 MNHEY, CDR2 SMNVEV (reference sequence). CDR3 region: CASIPRGGVNEQFF. For the CDR3, the DNA is TGTGCCAGCATCCCCCGGGGGGGGGTTAATGAGCAGTTCTTC.

This clonotype appeared a few times. The V and J genes are TRBV6-5 and TRBJ1-1, with D maybe TRBD1 (5 bases). The CDR3 has 13 residues. Trimming pared 7 bases from V and 5 bases from J, leaving 14 bases between. The germline CDR1 and CDR2 sequences are MNHEY and SVGAGI. CDR3 protein: CASKRDGVTEAFF. The CDR3 DNA follows: TGTGCCAGCAAAAGGGACGGGGTGACTGAAGCTTTCTTT.

V and J are TRBV12-3 or TRBV12-4 and TRBJ2-1; weak D call: TRBD2 (5 bases). This CDR3 spans 14 amino acids. Trimming removed 6 bases at V and 7 bases at J, with 16 bases between. CDR3 sequence: CASRTNPRSNEQFF. CDR3 nucleotides: TGTGCCAGCAGGACTAATCCGCGATCGAATGAGCAGTTCTTC.

The V and J genes are TRBV6-4 and TRBJ2-3, with D tentatively TRBD2 (5 bases). Trimming shortened V by 0 bases and J by 10 bases, and 11 bases separated the two germline ends. CDR1 MRHNA and CDR2 SNTAGT come from the germline V gene. CDR3 size: 13 residues. The CDR3 coding sequence is TGTGCCAGCAGTGACTCCGAGACTACGTCGCAGTATTTT. Encoded protein: CASSDSETTSQYF.

Comments on this clonotype: Lacking the conserved final phenylalanine or tryptophan, this CDR3 likely reflects a read error. The chain joins TRBV20-1 to TRBJ2-1; D is possibly TRBD2 (6 bases). The CDR3 is made up of 16 amino acids. The germline CDR1 and CDR2 sequences are DFQATT and SNEGSKA (reference sequence). V was clipped by 5 bases and J by 3 bases, with 20 bases between them. The chain's CDR3 is CSALGKNGLHYNEQFL. In DNA, the CDR3 is TGCAGTGCTCTAGGGAAAAACGGACTACACTACAATGAGCAGTTCCTC.

This clonotype was seen a few times. The rearrangement joins TRBV24-1 to TRBJ2-1, with 7 bases lining up with TRBD2. CDR1 KGHDR and CDR2 SFDVKD come from the germline V gene. The CDR3 runs to 15 residues. Trimming took 3 bases from V and 9 from J; bases not matched to a gene: 10. DNA for the CDR3: TGTGCCACCAGTGATGGGCCGGGAGGCCCCAGTGAGCAGTTCTTC. Its protein is CATSDGPGGPSEQFF.

The J gene is TRBJ1-3, the V gene TRBV18; D unclear. The CDR3 has 16 residues. Looked up from germline, CDR1 is KGHSH and CDR2 is LQKENI. V was shortened by 2 bases and J by 1 base, with 12 bases between the two germline ends. The CDR3 DNA reads TGTGCCAGCTCACCAATCCCCCCCGGATCTGGAAACACCATATATTTT. Protein sequence: CASSPIPPGSGNTIYF. Drawing the rest from reference TRBV18 and TRBJ1-3, the complete variable domain is NAGVMQNPRHLVRRRGQEARLRCSPMKGHSHVYWYRQLPEEGLKFMVYLQKENIIDESGMPKERFSAEFPKEGPSILRIQQVVRGDSAAYFCASSPIPPGSGNTIYFGEGSWLTVV.

The genes are TRBV5-4 and TRBJ2-5; no clear D gene. The CDR3 covers 12 residues. The V gene lost 5 bases and the J gene lost 4 bases, with 9 bases spanning the gap. Germline-derived CDR1 and CDR2 are SGHNT and YYREEE (reference sequence). The CDR3 here is CASSQWGETQYF. CDR3 DNA sequence: TGTGCCAGCAGTCAATGGGGAGAGACCCAGTACTTC.

Note on this clonotype: The junction shows a germline mismatch at one end, possibly a read error. The chain carries TRBV7-2 and TRBJ2-1, with D tentatively TRBD1 (6 bases). The germline gives CDR1 SGHTA, CDR2 FQGNSA. CDR3 length equals 16 residues. In nucleotides, the CDR3 is TGTGCCAGCAGCTTAGCGGGGGCGACGATCCACAATGGGCAGTTCTTC. It encodes CASSLAGATIHNGQFF.

The chain has TRBV11-2 and TRBJ2-7; D assignment may be TRBD1 or TRBD2 (6 bases each). The germline V gene encodes CDR1 SGHAT and CDR2 FQNNGV. The CDR3 has 17 residues. With 1 base removed from V and 4 bases from J, the gap between germline ends came to 20 bases. CDR3 bases: TGTGCCAGCAGCTTAGCCCCTACGGGGGCGCCCCCATACGAGCAGTACTTC. Residues: CASSLAPTGAPPYEQYF. The full variable domain, with the rest looked up from reference TRBV11-2 and TRBJ2-7, is EAGVAQSPRYKIIEKRQSVAFWCNPISGHATLYWYQQILGQGPKLLIQFQNNGVVDDSQLPKDRFSAERLKGVDSTLKIQPAKLEDSAVYLCASSLAPTGAPPYEQYFGPGTRLTVT.

There are a few counts of this clonotype. The genes are TRBV7-8 and TRBJ1-5; 10 bases match TRBD1. J gave up 1 base and V 4 bases, and 10 bases lay outside the gene matches. The CDR3 is 18 residues long. Germline V gene sequence: CDR1 SGHVS, CDR2 FQNEAQ. For the CDR3, the DNA is TGTGCCAGCAGCTCTCGGGACAGGGGACTATGGAGCAATCAGCCCCAGCATTTT. Translation gives CASSSRDRGLWSNQPQHF.